What follows are 5 T cell receptor beta chains derived from one specimen sequenced in a study of cytomegalovirus exposure and HLA in healthy donors. This table comes from immunoSEQ multiplex PCR, and its TCRdb copy is limited to in-frame clones, with some not included. Of around 91,000 clones listed, around 93% are singletons. The sample comprised PBMCs. These receptors originate from a woman in her twenties or thirties in good health and CMV-seropositive.

The chain carries TRBV19 and TRBJ2-5, with 15 bases lining up with TRBD2. Germline values: CDR1 LNHDA, CDR2 SQIVND (reference sequence). CDR3 length: 15 residues. Trimming cost V 5 bases and J 4 bases; bases outside gene matches: 2. CDR3 sequence reads: CASSSGLAGGETQYF. The CDR3 DNA follows: TGTGCCAGTAGTTCGGGACTAGCGGGAGGAGAGACCCAGTACTTC.

The chain employs TRBV30 and TRBJ2-7, with D tentatively TRBD2 (5 bases). The V and J ends lost 1 base and 4 bases respectively, with 14 bases between them. Germline CDR1 reads GTSNPN; CDR2 reads SVGIG (reference sequence). The CDR3 extends over 14 amino acids. The CDR3 region is CAWSGRPGRYEQYF. The DNA of the CDR3 is TGTGCCTGGAGTGGGAGGCCGGGGAGATACGAGCAGTACTTC.

The chain links TRBV28 to TRBJ2-1; unclear D gene. V lost 6 bases and J 4 bases, leaving 19 bases between the germline ends. The CDR3 extends over 16 amino acids. Looked up from germline, CDR1 is MDHEN and CDR2 is SYDVKM. In DNA, the CDR3 is TGTGCCAGCAGGATGTCCTTTATTGGCAGGTACAATGAGCAGTTCTTC. It specifies CASRMSFIGRYNEQFF.

This chain links TRBV7-8 with TRBJ2-7, with D possibly matching TRBD2 (6 bases). This CDR3 is built from 14 residues. CDR1 is SGHVS and CDR2 is FQNEAQ in the germline V gene. V was cut by 3 bases and J by 4 bases, with 13 bases left in between. Written as DNA, the CDR3 is TGTGCCAGCAGCTTTCGGGAGAACGGATACGAGCAGTACTTC. The encoded protein is CASSFRENGYEQYF.

The chain is built from TRBV7-9 and TRBJ2-1, with TRBD1 matching 11 bases. Germline CDR1 is SEHNR and CDR2 is FQNEAQ (reference sequence). This CDR3 has 15 amino acids. V was pared by 3 bases and J by 8 bases, with 6 bases of the junction left unmatched. CDR3 coding DNA: TGTGCCAGCAGCTTCGGACAGGGGGCTATACATGAGCAGTTCTTC. It encodes CASSFGQGAIHEQFF.